The next 23 T cell receptor beta chains were all read from a single sample in a study of blood T cell repertoires in COVID-19. Assay: immunoSEQ multiplex PCR; the TCRdb copy retains only in-frame clones and omits some. The table shows about 220,000 clones, with 88% occurring only once. Sequencing was performed on PBMCs or T cells enriched from blood (not recorded which). The receptors come from a woman aged 25 to 39 who had recovered from COVID-19.

This clone appeared a single time. V and J are TRBV4-1 and TRBJ2-2; D call uncertain. This CDR3 is built from 13 residues. V dropped 1 base and J dropped 6 bases, with 6 bases sitting between them. CDR1 is MGHRA, CDR2 YSYEKL, per germline. In nucleotides, the CDR3 is TGCGCCAGCAGCCAAGTTAGCCCCGGGGAGCTGTTTTTT. It translates to CASSQVSPGELFF.

The chain carries TRBV24-1 and TRBJ2-2; D may be TRBD1 (6 bases). V lost 3 bases and J 6 bases, leaving 10 bases between the germline ends. CDR1 is KGHDR and CDR2 is SFDVKD in the germline V gene. There are 14 residues in the CDR3. The CDR3 loop reads CATSDDRYAGELFF. CDR3 DNA: TGTGCCACCAGTGATGACAGGTACGCCGGGGAGCTGTTTTTT.

The chain recombines TRBV3-1 (or the pseudogene TRBV3-2) with TRBJ1-2; 7 nucleotides align to TRBD1. The germline CDR1 and CDR2 sequences are LGHDT and YNNKEL (reference sequence). With 1 base clipped from V and 4 bases from J, the junction kept 9 bases outside the gene matches. This CDR3 comprises 16 residues. The CDR3 loop is CASSQVRDSNFYGYTF. CDR3 nucleotides: TGTGCCAGCAGCCAAGTCAGGGACAGCAACTTCTATGGCTACACCTTC.

This rearrangement joins TRBV6-5 to TRBJ1-6, with TRBD1 matching over 9 bases. V lost 7 bases and J lost 8; bases outside the gene matches: 9. CDR3 length equals 15 residues. Germline V gene lookup returns CDR1 MNHEY and CDR2 SVGAGI. In nucleotides, the CDR3 is TGTGCCAGCACAGGACAGGGGACGGGGGATTCACCCCTCCACTTT. It encodes CASTGQGTGDSPLHF.

The genes are TRBV10-3 and TRBJ1-1; D unclear. Germline V lookup: CDR1 ENHRY, CDR2 SYGVKD. V was pared by 10 bases and J by 1 base, with 13 bases between. There are 13 residues in the CDR3. CDR3 amino acids: CATTLATNTEAFF. CDR3 coding DNA: TGTGCCACCACGCTTGCTACGAACACTGAAGCTTTCTTT.

This clone showed up just once. CDR3 amino acids: CASSQDGASGGTWGTDTQYF. The CDR3 DNA follows: TGTGCCAGCAGCCAAGATGGAGCTAGCGGGGGTACCTGGGGCACAGATACGCAGTATTTT. V usage is TRBV4-2 and J usage is TRBJ2-3; 10 bases align to TRBD2. CDR3 length equals 20 residues. CDR1 and CDR2 (germline): LGHNA, YNFKEQ. The V gene end was trimmed by 0 bases and the J gene end by 1 base; junction bases not matched to a gene: 13.

V and J are TRBV24-1 and TRBJ2-5, with 8 bases matching TRBD2. After removal of 5 bases from V and 4 bases from J, the junction contained 8 bases not matched to a gene. Germline CDR1 is KGHDR and CDR2 is SFDVKD. The CDR3 totals 15 residues. The DNA of the CDR3 is TGTGCCACCAGTGCCGGGGGGGGCGCGGGAGAGACCCAGTACTTC. This sequence encodes CATSAGGGAGETQYF.

V is TRBV7-2 and J is TRBJ1-1; 7 bases agree with TRBD1. J was trimmed by 6 bases and V by 7 bases; bases with no gene match: 5. The germline V gene encodes CDR1 SGHTA and CDR2 FQGNSA. The CDR3 has 12 amino acids. The CDR3 spells CASNQGEPEAFF. CDR3 DNA sequence: TGTGCCAGCAACCAGGGGGAACCTGAAGCTTTCTTT.

This chain connects TRBV7-3 to TRBJ1-1; D unresolved. Per the germline V gene, CDR1 is SGHTA and CDR2 is FQGTGA. The V and J ends lost 2 bases and 4 bases respectively, with 8 bases between them. The CDR3 length is 13 residues. The CDR3: CASSLGGPTEAFF. The CDR3 DNA reads as TGTGCCAGCAGCTTAGGAGGGCCCACTGAAGCTTTCTTT.

The chain combines TRBV6-5 with TRBJ2-7; 16 bases align to TRBD2. Germline values: CDR1 MNHEY, CDR2 SVGAGI. CDR3 length: 15 amino acids. Losses at the gene ends were 11 bases for V and 6 bases for J; bases not matched to a gene: 10. The CDR3 sequence: CAGMGLAGGPSEQYF. Written as DNA, the CDR3 is TGTGCCGGCATGGGACTAGCGGGGGGGCCGTCCGAGCAGTACTTC.

This chain uses TRBV29-1 with TRBJ1-5, with TRBD1 matching 9 bases. CDR1 SQVTM and CDR2 ANQGSEA come from the germline V gene. V shed 7 bases and J 5 bases; nucleotides not matched to a gene: 6. This CDR3 is 13 amino acids long. CDR3 sequence: CSATTGGDQPQHF. The DNA of the CDR3 is TGCAGCGCTACTACAGGGGGCGATCAGCCCCAGCATTTT.

J is TRBJ2-2 and V is TRBV4-3; weak D call: TRBD1 (8 bases). Trimming stripped 0 bases from V and 7 bases from J, with 15 bases between. The CDR3 consists of 16 residues. CDR1 and CDR2 from the germline V gene are LGHNA and YSLEER. The CDR3 bases are TGCGCCAGCAGCCAAGAAAGGACAGGGAGGGACGGGGAGCTGTTTTTT. Its translation is CASSQERTGRDGELFF.

The rearrangement uses TRBV7-3 and TRBJ1-1; D is uncertain. Germline-derived CDR1 and CDR2 are SGHTA and FQGTGA. Trimming removed 2 bases at V and 4 bases at J, with 8 bases between. The length of the CDR3 is 13 residues. For the CDR3, the DNA is TGTGCCAGCAGCTTACGGGGATCCACTGAAGCTTTCTTT. Protein product: CASSLRGSTEAFF. Together with reference TRBV7-3 and TRBJ1-1, the CDR3 gives the full variable domain: GAGVSQTPSNKVTEKGKYVELRCDPISGHTALYWYRQSLGQGPEFLIYFQGTGAADDSGLPNDRFFAVRPEGSVSTLKIQRTERGDSAVYLCASSLRGSTEAFFGQGTRLTVV.

This clone was picked up a small number of times. The V gene is TRBV13, the J gene TRBJ2-4; 7 bases line up with TRBD1. This CDR3 contains 15 residues. Germline CDR1 is PRHDT and CDR2 is FYEKMQ (reference sequence). The V gene end was trimmed by 0 bases and the J gene end by 1 base; junction bases not matched to a gene: 0. CDR3 bases: TGTGCCAGCAGCTTAGGACAGGGGGCCAAAAACATTCAGTACTTC. Its translation is CASSLGQGAKNIQYF.

This chain links TRBV6-1 with TRBJ2-1, with 9 nucleotides matching TRBD2. The CDR3 extends over 17 amino acids. Germline CDR1 reads MNHNS; CDR2 reads SASEGT. V shed 3 bases and J 4 bases; nucleotides not matched to a gene: 10. The CDR3 nucleotides are TGTGCCAGCAGTGACCATGTAGCGGGGGAGAGTTACAATGAGCAGTTCTTC. This encodes CASSDHVAGESYNEQFF.

The chain combines TRBV6-1 with TRBJ2-5; D ambiguous. Trimming removed 2 bases at V and 3 bases at J, with 7 bases between. The germline gives CDR1 MNHNS, CDR2 SASEGT. This CDR3 is built from 13 residues. The DNA of the CDR3 is TGTGCCAGCAGTGAAATTCCCAAAGAGACCCAGTACTTC. It yields the protein CASSEIPKETQYF.

CDR3 sequence: CASSTGGGATDTQYF. The CDR3 DNA follows: TGTGCCAGCAGCACTGGCGGGGGGGCCACAGATACGCAGTATTTT. The chain uses TRBV7-2 and TRBJ2-3; 9 nucleotides match TRBD2. The CDR3 contains 15 residues. The V gene end was trimmed by 5 bases and the J gene end by 2 bases; junction bases not matched to a gene: 5. Germline V gene sequence: CDR1 SGHTA, CDR2 FQGNSA.

This chain links TRBV6-4 with TRBJ1-1; D call uncertain. There are 13 residues in the CDR3. The germline CDR1 and CDR2 sequences are MRHNA and SNTAGT. V was cut by 6 bases and J by 1 base, with 9 bases left in between. The DNA of the CDR3 is TGTGCCAGCAGCGAAGACTGGAACACTGAAGCTTTCTTT. It is translated as CASSEDWNTEAFF.

This clone was picked up one time. This rearrangement joins TRBV10-3 to TRBJ2-5; possibly TRBD1 for D (5 bases). Germline values: CDR1 ENHRY, CDR2 SYGVKD. Trimming cost V 5 bases and J 3 bases, with 16 bases left between them. The CDR3 sequence is 15 residues long. The CDR3 sequence is CAISRQTGGEETQYF. The CDR3, as DNA: TGTGCCATCAGTAGACAGACCGGCGGAGAAGAGACCCAGTACTTC.

The gene calls are TRBV5-1 and TRBJ2-7, with 8 bases matching TRBD1. The CDR3 is 14 residues long. V was pared by 4 bases and J by 1 base, with 4 bases of the junction left unmatched. Per germline, CDR1 SGHRS and CDR2 YFSETQ. For the CDR3, the DNA is TGCGCCAGCAGCCTGGGACAGGAATCCTACGAGCAGTACTTC. This gives the protein CASSLGQESYEQYF.

The V call is TRBV19, the J call TRBJ1-5; TRBD1 might be the D (5 bases). CDR3 length: 14 amino acids. The V and J ends lost 7 bases and 3 bases respectively, with 13 bases between them. The germline V gene encodes CDR1 LNHDA and CDR2 SQIVND (reference sequence). The CDR3 region has the DNA TGTGCCAGTACCCTAGGAGGGGACAATCAGCCCCAGCATTTT. Translated: CASTLGGDNQPQHF.

In DNA form, the CDR3 reads TGTGCCAGCAGCCTCACTCAGACTGTAGATACGCAGTATTTT. Translating gives CASSLTQTVDTQYF. V is TRBV7-3 and J is TRBJ2-3; the D is unclear. The CDR3 runs 14 residues. The germline CDR1 and CDR2 sequences are SGHTA and FQGTGA. Trimming pared 5 bases from V and 5 bases from J, leaving 14 bases between. Full variable domain (rest looked up from reference TRBV7-3 and TRBJ2-3): GAGVSQTPSNKVTEKGKYVELRCDPISGHTALYWYRQSLGQGPEFLIYFQGTGAADDSGLPNDRFFAVRPEGSVSTLKIQRTERGDSAVYLCASSLTQTVDTQYFGPGTRLTVL.

The J gene is TRBJ2-3, the V gene TRBV4-3; 10 bases are shared with TRBD2. Germline values: CDR1 LGHNA, CDR2 YSLEER. Unmatched junction bases numbered 2, after V lost 3 bases and J lost 5 bases. The CDR3 is 14 amino acids. CDR3 protein: CASSQRTSGDTQYF. CDR3 coding DNA: TGCGCCAGCAGCCAGAGGACTAGCGGAGATACGCAGTATTTT.